The 21 T cell receptor beta chains given below trace back to one sample, sequenced in a study of T cells in localized non-small cell lung cancer (dated by TCRdb to 2020 to 2021). The library was produced with the immunoSEQ multiplex PCR assay. The table comes from immuneACCESS by way of TCRdb, which keeps in-frame sequences with V and J called. Part of the clones is missing from these tables; in studies checked, under half for an unresolved V gene and the rest for unknown reasons. This sample lists 75,000 to 80,000 clones; 65% to 85% were detected once. 8% to 10% of the sample rests with the top ten. The input for sequencing was peripheral blood, taken before any cancer treatment. These receptors originate from a female donor of 60 years or more with stage I lung adenocarcinoma.

The rearrangement uses TRBV11-1 and TRBJ2-5, with D possibly being TRBD1 or TRBD2 (6 bases each). The CDR3 has 14 residues. The V gene's germline CDR1 is SGHAT and CDR2 FQDESV (reference sequence). V dropped 5 bases and J dropped 5 bases, with 15 bases sitting between them. CDR3 amino acids: CASSVMGGLETQYF. The CDR3 bases are TGTGCCAGCAGCGTAATGGGGGGCCTCGAGACCCAGTACTTC.

With regard to this clone: This sample also contains other DNA sequences that code for the same CDR3. The V and J genes are TRBV13 and TRBJ2-7; TRBD1 matches 9 bases. The length of the CDR3 is 14 residues. Germline V CDR1 and CDR2: PRHDT, FYEKMQ (reference sequence). With V trimmed by 5 bases and J by 3 bases, 5 bases remained unmatched. CDR3 sequence reads: CASSPGTGIYEQYF. As DNA, the CDR3 is TGTGCCAGCAGCCCCGGGACAGGGATCTACGAGCAGTACTTC.

This clone was seen just once. The rearrangement uses TRBV6-5 and TRBJ2-7; D ambiguous. The CDR3 totals 15 residues. CDR1 and CDR2 from the germline V gene are MNHEY and SVGAGI. Trimming took off 5 bases at V and 3 bases at J, with 17 bases between the two ends. Here the CDR3 reads CASSKVLGLDYEQYF. CDR3 nucleotides: TGTGCCAGCAGTAAGGTCCTCGGCTTGGACTACGAGCAGTACTTC.

This clone appeared a few times. The chain couples TRBV11-2 to TRBJ2-1, with D possibly matching TRBD2 (5 bases). The V end was cut by 6 bases, the J end by 8 bases, with 17 bases between. From germline, CDR1 is SGHAT and CDR2 FQNNGV. CDR3 size: 14 residues. CDR3 amino acids: CASSSRPLGDEQFF. The CDR3 region has the DNA TGTGCCAGCAGTTCTAGACCACTAGGCGATGAGCAGTTCTTC.

The chain employs TRBV9 and TRBJ2-1; no definite D call. Germline loops: CDR1 SGDLS, CDR2 YYNGEE. The V and J ends lost 4 bases and 0 bases respectively, with 11 bases between them. This CDR3 contains 15 residues. CDR3 protein: CASSPDLSSYNEQFF. CDR3 nucleotides: TGTGCCAGCAGCCCCGACCTGAGCTCCTACAATGAGCAGTTCTTC.

The chain combines TRBV6-5 with TRBJ1-1; D is unclear. The CDR3 runs 14 residues. Germline CDR1 reads MNHEY; CDR2 reads SVGAGI. The germline V and J ends were trimmed by 2 bases and 0 bases, with 7 bases remaining between them. CDR3 region: CASSYTRLNTEAFF. The CDR3 nucleotides are TGTGCCAGCAGTTACACGCGCCTGAACACTGAAGCTTTCTTT.

The chain combines TRBV7-9 with TRBJ1-1, with D maybe TRBD1 (5 bases). CDR1 is SEHNR, CDR2 FQNEAQ, per germline (reference sequence). The V end was cut by 5 bases, the J end by 1 base, with 5 bases between. The CDR3 is 12 amino acids. CDR3 amino acids: CASSTGNTEAFF. Written as DNA, the CDR3 is TGTGCCAGCAGCACAGGGAACACTGAAGCTTTCTTT.

The rearrangement joins TRBV27 to TRBJ1-4, with 7 bases identical to TRBD1. The junction had 7 bases not matched to a gene; V was cut back by 9 bases and J by 6 bases. Looked up from germline, CDR1 is MNHEY and CDR2 is SMNVEV (reference sequence). The length of the CDR3 is 13 residues. CDR3 sequence (DNA): TGTGCCAGTAGCCGGGACAGCTATGAAAAACTGTTTTTT. Protein product: CASSRDSYEKLFF. Supplemented by reference TRBV27 and TRBJ1-4, the full variable domain reads EAQVTQNPRYLITVTGKKLTVTCSQNMNHEYMSWYRQDPGLGLRQIYYSMNVEVTDKGDVPEGYKVSRKEKRNFPLILESPSPNQTSLYFCASSRDSYEKLFFGSGTQLSVL.

Written as DNA, the CDR3 is TGTGCCAGCAGCACGCGCCTTGGTGAGCAGTTCTTC. Residues: CASSTRLGEQFF. V and J are TRBV7-6 and TRBJ2-1; no firm D call. CDR1 and CDR2 (germline): SGHVS, FNYEAQ. Trimming removed 5 bases at V and 9 bases at J, with 11 bases between. The CDR3 has 12 amino acids.

The chain joins TRBV25-1 to TRBJ1-1, with 10 nucleotides matching TRBD1. This CDR3 has 13 amino acids. Germline CDR1 MGHDK, CDR2 SYGVNS. The V segment lost 10 bases and the J segment 4 bases; nucleotides outside the gene matches: 6. CDR3 amino acids: CATQGQGSTEAFF. CDR3 nucleotides: TGTGCCACCCAGGGACAGGGGAGCACTGAAGCTTTCTTT. Full variable domain (missing parts from reference TRBV25-1 and TRBJ1-1): EADIYQTPRYLVIGTGKKITLECSQTMGHDKMYWYQQDPGMELHLIHYSYGVNSTEKGDLSSESTVSRIRTEHFPLTLESARPSHTSQYLCATQGQGSTEAFFGQGTRLTVV.

The V and J genes are TRBV4-2 and TRBJ1-2, with D possibly being TRBD1 (6 bases). Germline values: CDR1 LGHNA, CDR2 YNFKEQ. This CDR3 has 12 amino acids. Deletions cut 6 bases from V and 2 bases from J, with 7 bases between. The CDR3 nucleotides read TGTGCCAGCAGGGGGGGCAACTATGGCTACACCTTC. This sequence encodes CASRGGNYGYTF.

The chain combines TRBV6-1 with TRBJ2-4; D might be TRBD1 (6 bases). Trimming pared 4 bases from V and 0 bases from J, leaving 13 bases between. The CDR3 runs 16 residues. Germline lookup yields CDR1 MNHNS and CDR2 SASEGT. The CDR3 DNA reads as TGTGCCAGCAGTGGAGGCAGGGGAGAAGCCAAAAACATTCAGTACTTC. Translating gives CASSGGRGEAKNIQYF.

The CDR3 sequence is CASFERGATREKLFF. The CDR3 region has the DNA TGTGCCAGCTTTGAGAGAGGGGCAACGAGAGAAAAACTGTTTTTT. The chain links TRBV6-1 to TRBJ1-4; a possible D gene is TRBD1 (5 bases). The CDR3 is made up of 15 amino acids. Germline CDR1 reads MNHNS; CDR2 reads SASEGT. The ends were cut back, 8 bases at V and 8 bases at J, with 21 bases in the middle.

The chain recombines TRBV19 with TRBJ2-7; 7 bases map to TRBD2. The CDR3 is made up of 13 amino acids. Trimming at V came to 5 bases and at J to 2 bases, leaving 3 bases not matched to a gene. CDR1 LNHDA and CDR2 SQIVND come from the germline V gene (reference sequence). This chain's CDR3 is CASSHGTTYEQYF. The CDR3 nucleotides are TGTGCCAGTAGTCATGGGACTACCTACGAGCAGTACTTC.

The V gene is TRBV13, the J gene TRBJ1-1; D remains ambiguous. V shed 5 bases and J shed 11 bases, with 12 bases lying between them. This CDR3 comprises 11 residues. The germline V gene has CDR1 PRHDT and CDR2 FYEKMQ (reference sequence). This CDR3 reads CASSPRGSAFF. CDR3 DNA sequence: TGTGCCAGCAGCCCCCGGGGATCTGCTTTCTTT.

This CDR3 reads CASRIQGNTEAFF. In DNA, the CDR3 is TGTGCCAGCAGGATCCAGGGAAACACTGAAGCTTTCTTT. The V and J genes are TRBV6-5 and TRBJ1-1, with a possible D match to TRBD1 (5 bases). This CDR3 contains 13 residues. Germline-derived CDR1 and CDR2 are MNHEY and SVGAGI. V was clipped by 6 bases and J by 2 bases, with 10 bases between them.

In its sample, this clone was seen once. J is TRBJ2-1 and V is TRBV5-5, with TRBD1 matching 7 bases. J gave up 6 bases and V 4 bases, and 7 bases lay outside the gene matches. Germline values: CDR1 SGHKS, CDR2 YYEKEE (reference sequence). The CDR3 runs to 14 residues. The chain's CDR3 is CASSPTGVGNEQFF. The CDR3 DNA follows: TGTGCCAGCAGCCCCACAGGGGTCGGCAATGAGCAGTTCTTC.

Notes on this clone: Sequence at one end of the junction differs from germline and may be a read error. Written as DNA, the CDR3 is TGTGCCAGCAGTGAAGCGAGGGGACGACAGGACTTC. This sequence encodes CASSEARGRQDF. This chain links TRBV6-1 with TRBJ1-2; a possible D gene is TRBD1 (6 bases). The germline gives CDR1 MNHNS, CDR2 SASEGT. The CDR3 consists of 12 residues.

The chain recombines TRBV7-2 with TRBJ1-4; 8 nucleotides agree with TRBD1. V lost 5 bases to trimming and J lost 7 bases; unmatched junction nucleotides: 3. Germline lookup yields CDR1 SGHTA and CDR2 FQGNSA. The CDR3 runs 13 residues. CDR3 region: CASSTGTGEKLFF. DNA of the CDR3: TGTGCCAGCAGCACCGGGACAGGTGAAAAACTGTTTTTT.

The chain is built from TRBV6-1 and TRBJ2-5; D ambiguous. CDR3 length: 15 amino acids. Trimming removed 3 bases at V and 4 bases at J, with 15 bases between. The germline gives CDR1 MNHNS, CDR2 SASEGT. CDR3 DNA sequence: TGTGCCAGCAGTGAGTCCGGCCCCCGAGGAGAGACCCAGTACTTC. Its translation: CASSESGPRGETQYF.

This chain connects TRBV29-1 to TRBJ1-1, with no clear D. Germline CDR1 reads SQVTM; CDR2 reads ANQGSEA. Trimming removed 1 base at V and 0 bases at J, with 9 bases between. The CDR3 consists of 14 residues. DNA of the CDR3: TGCAGCGTTGAAGGGCTGGGGTTGAACACTGAAGCTTTCTTT. It is translated as CSVEGLGLNTEAFF.